These 16 T cell receptor beta chains were all obtained from the same sample, sequenced in a study of blood T cell repertoires in COVID-19. Assay used: immunoSEQ multiplex PCR; TCRdb lists only in-frame clones, some missing. The table includes around 290,000 clones, 80% to 95% detected once. The sample taken for sequencing was PBMCs or T cells enriched from blood (not recorded which). Receptor source: a woman younger than 45 who had recovered from COVID-19.

This chain uses TRBV4-3 with TRBJ2-1, with TRBD2 matching over 12 bases. The CDR3 sequence is 20 residues long. The V and J ends lost 2 bases and 6 bases, in that order; junction bases with no gene match: 17. The germline V gene has CDR1 LGHNA and CDR2 YSLEER. CDR3 sequence: CASSQKRREVGLAGPNEQFF. The CDR3 region has the DNA TGCGCCAGCAGCCAAAAGAGGAGGGAGGTCGGACTAGCGGGACCCAATGAGCAGTTCTTC.

This chain joins TRBV18 and TRBJ1-4, with D uncertain. Trimming pared 3 bases from V and 6 bases from J, leaving 5 bases between. CDR3 length equals 12 residues. Germline values: CDR1 KGHSH, CDR2 LQKENI. The CDR3 nucleotides read TGTGCCAGCTCACCCGGGGATGAAAAACTGTTTTTT. Encoded protein: CASSPGDEKLFF.

This chain joins TRBV25-1 and TRBJ1-1; D unresolved. V was clipped by 5 bases and J by 12 bases, with 19 bases between them. Germline V gene sequence: CDR1 MGHDK, CDR2 SYGVNS. The CDR3 is made up of 13 amino acids. This chain's CDR3 is CASSLGSAVVPFF. The CDR3 DNA reads as TGTGCCAGCAGTCTTGGGTCTGCGGTTGTACCTTTCTTT.

The gene calls are TRBV14 and TRBJ2-5; D is possibly TRBD1 (5 bases). CDR3 size: 17 residues. The germline V gene encodes CDR1 SGHDN and CDR2 FVKESK. The V gene lost 1 base and the J gene lost 2 bases, with 17 bases spanning the gap. The CDR3, as DNA: TGTGCCAGCAGCCAAGGATTTAAGCGCCCAGGGCAAGAGACCCAGTACTTC. Amino acid sequence: CASSQGFKRPGQETQYF.

V usage is TRBV2 and J usage is TRBJ2-7; D is unclear. The V gene lost 6 bases and the J gene lost 3 bases, with 18 bases spanning the gap. The CDR3 sequence is 15 residues long. CDR1 SNHLY and CDR2 FYNNEI come from the germline V gene. This CDR3 is CASSLQVGSYYEQYF. The CDR3 DNA sequence: TGTGCCAGCAGCCTTCAGGTCGGCTCCTACTACGAGCAGTACTTC.

The V call is TRBV2, the J call TRBJ2-7; D possibly corresponds to TRBD2 (5 bases). The germline V gene encodes CDR1 SNHLY and CDR2 FYNNEI. V dropped 8 bases and J dropped 0 bases, with 14 bases sitting between them. The length of the CDR3 is 14 residues. The DNA for the CDR3 is TGTGCCAGCCAATATTACCGGGACTCCTACGAGCAGTACTTC. This sequence encodes CASQYYRDSYEQYF.

The chain is built from TRBV12-3 or TRBV12-4 and TRBJ2-2, with a possible D match to TRBD2 (6 bases). This CDR3 is built from 13 residues. V lost 6 bases and J 1 base, leaving 6 bases between the germline ends. CDR3 DNA: TGTGCCAGCAGGGGAGGGAACACCGGGGAGCTGTTTTTT. Translation gives CASRGGNTGELFF.

V is TRBV7-9 and J is TRBJ2-7; D not resolved. Trimming removed 3 bases at V and 1 base at J, with 10 bases between. This CDR3 spans 14 amino acids. Germline-derived CDR1 and CDR2 are SEHNR and FQNEAQ (reference sequence). The CDR3 DNA is TGTGCCAGCAGCTTCTCTGACACTTCCTACGAGCAGTACTTC. Protein product: CASSFSDTSYEQYF.

The rearrangement links TRBV19 to TRBJ2-5; the match to TRBD1 covers 9 bases. The CDR3 spans 16 residues. CDR1 and CDR2 (germline): LNHDA, SQIVND (reference sequence). With 5 bases clipped from V and 5 bases from J, the junction kept 12 bases outside the gene matches. In DNA form, the CDR3 reads TGTGCCAGTAGTGCCCGGACAGGGGCCGGGAGGGAGACCCAGTACTTC. This gives the protein CASSARTGAGRETQYF.

V is TRBV4-3 and J is TRBJ1-5; the match to TRBD1 covers 9 bases. Losses at the gene ends were 3 bases for V and 7 bases for J; bases not matched to a gene: 10. The CDR3 is 16 residues long. In germline, CDR1 is LGHNA, CDR2 YSLEER. CDR3 DNA: TGCGCCAGCAGCCAGTCTACAGGGGGCGGGGGACAGCCCCAGCATTTT. It is translated as CASSQSTGGGGQPQHF.

V usage is TRBV15 and J usage is TRBJ1-5, with TRBD1 matching over 7 bases. This CDR3 has 17 amino acids. Germline V gene sequence: CDR1 LNHNV, CDR2 YYDKDF (reference sequence). J gave up 7 bases and V 6 bases, and 18 bases lay outside the gene matches. CDR3 region: CATSFPGTEYLMQPQHF. CDR3 sequence (DNA): TGTGCCACCAGTTTCCCCGGGACAGAATATCTCATGCAGCCCCAGCATTTT.

J is TRBJ1-4 and V is TRBV5-1, with TRBD1 matching over 10 bases. Germline loops: CDR1 SGHRS, CDR2 YFSETQ. CDR3 length equals 16 residues. The ends lost 4 bases at V and 0 bases at J; junction bases unmatched: 3. The chain's CDR3 is CASSTGQGTTNEKLFF. The DNA of the CDR3 is TGCGCCAGCAGCACGGGACAGGGGACAACTAATGAAAAACTGTTTTTT.

The rearrangement joins TRBV6-1 to TRBJ2-4, with TRBD1 matching over 9 bases. The CDR3 has 17 amino acids. Germline CDR1 MNHNS, CDR2 SASEGT. V gave up 3 bases and J gave up 2 bases; unmatched junction bases: 8. For the CDR3, the DNA is TGTGCCAGCAGTGATACAGGGGGCGCGGGGACCAAAAACATTCAGTACTTC. This codes for CASSDTGGAGTKNIQYF.

The chain is built from TRBV4-2 and TRBJ2-7, with no clear D. Trimming stripped 1 base from V and 5 bases from J, with 9 bases between. Per the germline V gene, CDR1 is LGHNA and CDR2 is YNFKEQ. The CDR3 consists of 13 residues. The CDR3 reads CASSQAGKDEQYF. The CDR3 DNA reads as TGTGCCAGCAGCCAAGCGGGTAAAGACGAGCAGTACTTC.

This sequence joins TRBV29-1 and TRBJ2-1; D is possibly TRBD2 (6 bases). CDR1 is SQVTM, CDR2 ANQGSEA, per germline. The V end lost 4 bases, the J end lost 10 bases, and 14 bases lay between the germline ends. The CDR3 consists of 12 residues. The CDR3 sequence is CSVGAGPDEQFF. As DNA, the CDR3 is TGCAGCGTTGGGGCGGGACCCGACGAGCAGTTCTTC.

V usage is TRBV7-8 and J usage is TRBJ1-1, with D unclear. The CDR3 extends over 15 amino acids. Germline V gene data show CDR1 as SGHVS and CDR2 as FQNEAQ. The germline V and J ends were trimmed by 5 bases and 4 bases, with 17 bases remaining between them. The CDR3 sequence is CASSPPLGGSTEAFF. CDR3 nucleotide sequence: TGTGCCAGCAGCCCCCCATTGGGAGGGTCCACTGAAGCTTTCTTT.